This T cell receptor beta chain was recorded in a study of CD8+CD57+ T cells in acquired aplastic anemia. Study details: Quantities of DNA derived from sorted CD4+ and CD8+ cells averaged roughly 3 ug. Study-wide results and limits: CD8+ Simpson's diversity in patients was not significantly different from that in controls. Common to patients and controls were twenty-nine CD8+ CDR3 sequences.

Patients picked for sequencing had shown CD8+CD57+ cell expansion detected by flow cytometry. Details on this clonotype: Antigen unknown.

Genomic DNA templated the TCR beta VDJ and CDR3 profiling. TCRdb passed the reads through MiXCR, listing each CDR3 protein once. The data hold 150,000 to 200,000 distinct CDR3 sequences, with 45% to 60% observed a single time. J was trimmed by 7 bases and V by 7 bases; bases with no gene match: 4. The length of the CDR3 is 11 residues. Germline CDR1 reads SQVTM; CDR2 reads ANQGSEA. The chain has TRBV29-1 and TRBJ1-2, with 9 bases lining up with TRBD1. This clonotype was obtained from a human donor with aplastic anemia. Source material: sorted CD4+, CD8+, or CD8+CD57+ T cells (not recorded which) from PBMCs. The CDR3 bases are TGCAGCGCAGGGGACAGGGCTGGCTACACCTTC. It encodes CSAGDRAGYTF.